This T cell receptor beta chain was identified during a study of CD8 T cells in ankylosing spondylitis. Findings of the study overall: In peripheral blood, disease-linked CD8+ clones occurred at relatively low frequencies. Matched ankylosing spondylitis synovial fluid reportedly contained a significantly enriched population of disease-linked clones.

5'-RACE, quantitative and with molecular barcodes, yielded the TCR beta libraries. TCRdb itself ran the 5' RACE reads through MiXCR, one entry per CDR3 protein. The table includes a few hundred thousand distinct CDR3 sequences, roughly 25% detected once. J gave up 5 bases and V 6 bases, and 11 bases lay outside the gene matches. CDR1 is SQVTM, CDR2 ANQGSEA, per germline. The CDR3 is made up of 15 amino acids. This clonotype was seen many times. Its antigen remains unidentified. This TCR came from a male donor with ankylosing spondylitis or in good health (not recorded which). Sequencing input: blood, either unsorted or a sorted T cell fraction (not recorded which). V and J are TRBV29-1 and TRBJ2-3; 10 positions match TRBD2. This CDR3 is CSVTSGTSDRDTQYF. The CDR3, as DNA: TGCAGCGTAACCTCCGGGACTAGCGACAGAGATACGCAGTATTTT.